These T cell receptor beta chains were read from a single sample in a study of response to subunit inactivated influenza vaccine. TCRdb recomputed calls from the RT-PCR reads with MiXCR, one row per CDR3 protein. This sample carries hundreds of thousands of distinct CDR3 sequences, around a sixth of them seen once, and the ten largest clones take around 10%. This sample comprised PBMCs from blood, obtained approximately 12 days after vaccination. These receptors originate from a man aged 50 to 59 who received an inactivated influenza vaccine. The CDR3 runs from the conserved cysteine through the conserved F or W. D genes are given only for firm matches. A row's size may be missing; if present it is once, few, many or a size class.

d_call,v_call,j_call,cdr3_length,clone_size,cdr3_aa,cdr3_nt
-,TRBV10-3,TRBJ1-1,14,few,CAISEWRENTEAFF,TGTGCCATCAGTGAGTGGCGGGAGAACACTGAAGCTTTCTTT
-,TRBV6-1,TRBJ1-1,17,few,CASSQLIPLGLNTEAFF,TGTGCCAGCAGTCAACTTATTCCTTTGGGATTAAACACTGAAGCTTTCTTT
-,TRBV28,TRBJ1-4,11,few,CASSFFGKLFF,TGTGCCAGCAGTTTCTTTGGAAAACTGTTTTTT
TRBD1,TRBV20-1,TRBJ1-2,12,-,CSALTGGYGYTF,TGCAGTGCCCTTACAGGGGGCTATGGCTACACCTTC
-,TRBV10-3,TRBJ2-5,13,-,CAISIAVQETQYF,TGTGCCATTTCCATAGCGGTCCAAGAGACCCAGTACTTC
TRBD2,TRBV4-2,TRBJ2-3,18,-,CASSQEERGGSFTDTQYF,TGTGCCAGCAGCCAAGAGGAGCGGGGGGGCAGTTTCACAGATACGCAGTATTTT
TRBD2,TRBV20-1,TRBJ2-3,13,few,CSARVGSGDTQYF,TGCAGTGCTAGAGTTGGTAGCGGGGATACGCAGTATTTT
-,TRBV7-9,TRBJ2-7,13,many,CASSMTGSYEQYF,TGTGCCAGCAGCATGACAGGTTCCTACGAGCAGTACTTC
TRBD2,TRBV20-1,TRBJ2-3,15,-,CSARRGRASTDTQYF,TGCAGTGCTAGACGGGGGAGGGCTAGCACAGATACGCAGTATTTT
TRBD1,TRBV7-2,TRBJ1-2,14,many,CASSLAGQGYGYTF,TGTGCCAGCAGCTTAGCGGGACAGGGCTATGGCTACACCTTC
TRBD2,TRBV12-3/TRBV12-4,TRBJ2-3,16,-,CASSISGGGLTDTQYF,TGTGCCAGCAGTATTAGCGGGGGGGGCCTCACAGATACGCAGTATTTT
-,TRBV27,TRBJ2-7,13,-,CASSKPPGYEQYF,TGTGCCAGCAGTAAACCCCCGGGGTACGAGCAGTACTTC
-,TRBV5-1,TRBJ2-6,16,few,CASSLEQNSGANVLTF,TGCGCCAGCAGCTTGGAGCAGAACTCTGGGGCCAACGTCCTGACTTTC
-,TRBV30,TRBJ2-3,12,-,CAWSVRLDTQYF,TGTGCCTGGAGTGTACGCTTAGATACGCAGTATTTT
TRBD1,TRBV24-1,TRBJ2-2,15,-,CATSPTGVNTGELFF,TGTGCCACCAGCCCGACAGGGGTAAACACCGGGGAGCTGTTTTTT
TRBD2,TRBV5-1,TRBJ2-1,18,-,CASSLATVSGGGSNEQFF,TGCGCCAGCAGCTTGGCTACCGTTAGCGGGGGAGGAAGCAATGAGCAGTTCTTC
TRBD2,TRBV9,TRBJ2-1,15,-,CASSASGGPHNEQFF,TGTGCCAGCAGCGCCAGCGGGGGGCCCCACAATGAGCAGTTCTTC